The 15 T cell receptor beta chains below were found in one sample sequenced in a study of identifying expanded T cells in peripheral blood (dated by TCRdb to between 2018 and 2020). Library preparation was by the immunoSEQ multiplex PCR assay. TCRdb's version of the immuneACCESS table is confined to in-frame rearrangements and falls short of the full clone set. An unresolved V gene accounts for under half of the shortfall where checked; the remainder is of unknown origin. This sample is represented by 95,000 to 100,000 clones; around 90% of them were singletons. The ten largest make up 17% of the sample. The sample comprised blood. The receptors shown here come from a person between 18 and 75 years old in good health.

This clone was seen only once. V and J are TRBV4-3 and TRBJ2-7; D uncertain. CDR1 and CDR2 from the germline V gene are LGHNA and YSLEER. Trimming stripped 0 bases from V and 3 bases from J, with 12 bases between. This CDR3 is built from 15 residues. In nucleotides, the CDR3 is TGCGCCAGCAGCCAAGAGTTTGGCAGTGGCTACGAGCAGTACTTC. Translating gives CASSQEFGSGYEQYF.

This clone occurred many times. The gene calls are TRBV2 and TRBJ1-1, with D unresolved. The germline V gene encodes CDR1 SNHLY and CDR2 FYNNEI. The CDR3 covers 13 residues. The germline V and J ends were trimmed by 5 bases and 5 bases, with 12 bases remaining between them. The CDR3: CASSPSQLTEAFF. The CDR3, as DNA: TGTGCCAGCAGTCCATCCCAGTTGACTGAAGCTTTCTTT.

The CDR3 nucleotides read TGTGCCAGCAGCGGAGAGGGGGGCTCCAATGAAAAACTGTTTTTT. Protein: CASSGEGGSNEKLFF. The chain recombines TRBV7-8 with TRBJ1-4; a possible D gene is TRBD1 (6 bases). CDR3 length: 15 amino acids. Trimming took 5 bases from V and 5 from J, leaving 15 bases between them. The germline CDR1 and CDR2 sequences are SGHVS and FQNEAQ.

This clone occurred a few times. The rearrangement joins TRBV28 to TRBJ1-3; D is uncertain. Trimming stripped 5 bases from V and 0 bases from J, with 11 bases between. From germline, CDR1 is MDHEN and CDR2 SYDVKM. This CDR3 comprises 15 residues. In nucleotides, the CDR3 is TGTGCCAGCAGTCCGACGCACAGCTCTGGAAACACCATATATTTT. Translation gives CASSPTHSSGNTIYF.

This clone was detected only a few times. V and J are TRBV6-5 and TRBJ1-2; no reliable D call. Looked up from germline, CDR1 is MNHEY and CDR2 is SVGAGI. The CDR3 is made up of 13 amino acids. Between the trimmed V and J ends, which lost 4 bases and 7 bases, there was a span of 13 bases. The CDR3 region has the DNA TGTGCCAGCAGTTCGGCGGACCGACGTGGCTACACCTTC. This encodes CASSSADRRGYTF.

The CDR3 loop is CSARTPAPGTGADTQYF. The CDR3 DNA reads as TGCAGCGCCAGAACCCCTGCCCCCGGGACAGGAGCAGATACGCAGTATTTT. The chain employs TRBV29-1 and TRBJ2-3, with 8 positions matching TRBD1. This CDR3 contains 17 residues. Trimming took 7 bases from V and 4 from J; bases not matched to a gene: 19. Germline CDR1 SQVTM, CDR2 ANQGSEA.

The chain joins TRBV7-8 to TRBJ2-6; unclear D gene. CDR3 size: 15 residues. Germline assignment: CDR1 SGHVS and CDR2 FQNEAQ. Trimming removed 2 bases at V and 1 base at J, with 6 bases between. The CDR3: CASSLYLSGANVLTF. CDR3 in DNA: TGTGCCAGCAGCTTATACCTATCTGGGGCCAACGTCCTGACTTTC.

A remark on this clone: This specimen includes other DNA sequences encoding the same CDR3. The chain employs TRBV5-1 and TRBJ1-1, with D uncertain. V lost 0 bases and J lost 2, with 8 bases in between. The CDR3 has 14 residues. Germline loops: CDR1 SGHRS, CDR2 YFSETQ. The CDR3 coding sequence is TGCGCCAGCAGCTTGGCCCCTGGTAACACTGAAGCTTTCTTT. Protein sequence: CASSLAPGNTEAFF.

In its sample, this clone was seen once. The chain has TRBV27 and TRBJ1-4; weak D call: TRBD1 (6 bases). CDR3 size: 15 residues. Germline CDR1 and CDR2: MNHEY and SMNVEV (reference sequence). V was clipped by 2 bases and J by 2 bases, with 9 bases between them. CDR3 nucleotide sequence: TGTGCCAGCAGTTTAAGGACAGCCACTAATGAAAAACTGTTTTTT. It translates to CASSLRTATNEKLFF.

This clone has only one observation. This rearrangement joins TRBV4-2 to TRBJ2-7, with D perhaps TRBD2 (6 bases). Germline values: CDR1 LGHNA, CDR2 YNFKEQ. V was cut by 3 bases and J by 6 bases, with 12 bases left in between. The CDR3 contains 13 residues. CDR3 DNA sequence: TGTGCCAGCAGCCAGGACTCGGGGGTCGAGCAGTACTTC. Translation: CASSQDSGVEQYF.

The chain couples TRBV18 to TRBJ2-3; 7 bases map to TRBD1. CDR3 length: 19 amino acids. Per germline, CDR1 KGHSH and CDR2 LQKENI. V lost 2 bases and J lost 0; bases outside the gene matches: 14. CDR3 in DNA: TGTGCCAGCTCACCAGTCCCCACCACAGGGGTTGGAAGCACAGATACGCAGTATTTT. This codes for CASSPVPTTGVGSTDTQYF.

This chain connects TRBV30 to TRBJ1-5; D uncertain. The germline V and J ends were trimmed by 2 bases and 2 bases, with 7 bases remaining between them. Germline CDR1 reads GTSNPN; CDR2 reads SVGIG (reference sequence). The CDR3 runs to 13 residues. The CDR3: CAWSMRGNQPQHF. The CDR3 DNA reads TGTGCCTGGAGTATGAGGGGCAATCAGCCCCAGCATTTT.

This clone was counted a few times. V and J are TRBV6-1 and TRBJ1-3, with D maybe TRBD1 (5 bases). Deletions cut 0 bases from V and 3 bases from J, with 9 bases between. Germline assignment: CDR1 MNHNS and CDR2 SASEGT. The CDR3 sequence is 15 residues long. For the CDR3, the DNA is TGTGCCAGCAGTGAAGCTGGGGGAGATGGAAACACCATATATTTT. Translating it yields CASSEAGGDGNTIYF.

The CDR3 DNA reads TGTGCCAGCAGCTTACTCCCCGGCGGGACAGGGGCGGCCTACGAGCAGTACTTC. As protein: CASSLLPGGTGAAYEQYF. This chain connects TRBV7-2 to TRBJ2-7; 10 nucleotides match TRBD1. In germline, CDR1 is SGHTA, CDR2 FQGNSA. Trimming cost V 2 bases and J 2 bases; bases outside gene matches: 12. The CDR3 loop spans 18 amino acids.

The rearrangement joins TRBV7-7 to TRBJ2-3; no clear D gene. The length of the CDR3 is 16 residues. V lost 5 bases and J lost 0, with 15 bases in between. Germline V gene lookup returns CDR1 SSHAT and CDR2 FNYEAQ (reference sequence). CDR3 nucleotides: TGTGCCAGCAGCCCCTTTACAGCACCAAGCACAGATACGCAGTATTTT. It codes for CASSPFTAPSTDTQYF.